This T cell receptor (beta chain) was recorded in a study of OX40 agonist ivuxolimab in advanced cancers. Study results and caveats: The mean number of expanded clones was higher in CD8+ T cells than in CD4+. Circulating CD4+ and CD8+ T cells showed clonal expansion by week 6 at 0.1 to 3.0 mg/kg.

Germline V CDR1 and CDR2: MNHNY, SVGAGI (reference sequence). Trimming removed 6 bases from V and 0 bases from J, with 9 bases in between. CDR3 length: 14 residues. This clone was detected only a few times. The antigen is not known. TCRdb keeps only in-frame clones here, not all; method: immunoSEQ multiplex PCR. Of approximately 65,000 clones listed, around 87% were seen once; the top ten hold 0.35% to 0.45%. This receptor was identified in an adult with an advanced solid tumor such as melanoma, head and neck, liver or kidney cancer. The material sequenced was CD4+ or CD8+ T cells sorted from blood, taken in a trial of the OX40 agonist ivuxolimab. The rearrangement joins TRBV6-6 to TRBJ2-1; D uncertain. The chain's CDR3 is CASSSRASYNEQFF. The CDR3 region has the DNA TGTGCCAGCAGCTCCCGGGCCTCCTACAATGAGCAGTTCTTC.